Detailed here is one TCR beta chain. The researchers put roughly 200,000 CFSE-labeled responder cells into plates with roughly 200,000 irradiated, violet-dye-labeled stimulator cells. This record belongs to a study of graft-versus-host responses after intestinal transplantation. Some clones are missing from TCRdb's copy, which holds only in-frame ones; the method was immunoSEQ multiplex PCR. The table includes about 12,000 clones, about a third detected once. CDR3 length: 12 amino acids. Trimming removed 9 bases from V and 3 bases from J; junction bases left unmatched: 2. The germline V gene has CDR1 LNHDA and CDR2 SQIVND (reference sequence). Regarding the study as a whole: The authors found GvH clones in recipient marrow, some appearing first in ileum or blood.

This sequence originates from a human patient who received an intestinal transplant. Source: alloreactive CD8+ T cells from a mixed lymphocyte reaction culture, taken before intestinal transplant. Regarding subset: CFSE-low proliferating T cells sorted from approximately 6-day pre-transplant mixed lymphocyte reaction (GvH or HvG direction). V usage is TRBV19 and J usage is TRBJ1-5; 7 nucleotides agree with TRBD1. Here the CDR3 reads CARRGPNQPQHF. The CDR3 coding sequence is TGTGCCAGGAGGGGGCCCAATCAGCCCCAGCATTTT.